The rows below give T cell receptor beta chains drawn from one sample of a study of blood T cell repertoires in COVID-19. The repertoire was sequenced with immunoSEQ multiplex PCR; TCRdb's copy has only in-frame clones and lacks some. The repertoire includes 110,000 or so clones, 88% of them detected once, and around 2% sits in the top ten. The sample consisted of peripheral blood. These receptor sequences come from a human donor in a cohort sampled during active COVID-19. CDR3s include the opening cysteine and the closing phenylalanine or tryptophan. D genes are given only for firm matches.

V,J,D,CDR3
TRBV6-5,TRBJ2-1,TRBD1,CASPGTGRYNEQFF
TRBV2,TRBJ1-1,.,CASSVRVDTEAFF
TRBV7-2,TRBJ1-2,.,CASSLDSQAILGGYTF
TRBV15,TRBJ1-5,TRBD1,CATSRGIQGVYQPQHF
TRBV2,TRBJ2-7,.,CASSEVSREGEQYF
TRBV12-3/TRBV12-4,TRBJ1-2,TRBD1,CASSFQTGQGYTF
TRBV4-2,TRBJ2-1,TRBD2,CASSQEGTSGTPEQFF
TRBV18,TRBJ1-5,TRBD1,CASSPTTGGGNQPQHF
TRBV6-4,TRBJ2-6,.,CASSGSGHSGANVLTF
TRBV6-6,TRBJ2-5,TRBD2,CASSWPLAGAQETQYF
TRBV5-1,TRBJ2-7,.,CASSLGGGGPYEQYF
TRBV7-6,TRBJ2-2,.,CASSYGQAGRLFF
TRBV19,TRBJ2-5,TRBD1,CASSTRQGGETQYF
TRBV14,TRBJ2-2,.,CASRRTGELFF
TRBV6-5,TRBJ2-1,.,CASSPGIEQFF
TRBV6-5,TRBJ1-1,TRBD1,CASSYSSSGGDTEAFF
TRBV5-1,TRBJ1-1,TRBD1,CASSFGTGYQGSEAFF
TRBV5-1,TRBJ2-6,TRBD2,CASSPLAGVASGANVLTF
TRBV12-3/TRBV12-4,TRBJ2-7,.,CASSLNQGSEQYF
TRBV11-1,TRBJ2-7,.,CASSPQGLATYEQYF
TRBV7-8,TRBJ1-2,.,CASSPRVESNYGYTF
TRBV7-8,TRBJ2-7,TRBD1,CASSWTGGTYEQYF
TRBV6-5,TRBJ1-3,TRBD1,CASSYSGTGTGNTIYF
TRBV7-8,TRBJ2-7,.,CASSPKGGSYEQYF
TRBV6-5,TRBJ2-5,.,CATRWVGGTQYF
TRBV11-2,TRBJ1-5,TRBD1,CASSPDRVGNQPQHF
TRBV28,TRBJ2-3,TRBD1,CASSPRTGGTDTQYF
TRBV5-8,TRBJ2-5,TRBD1,CASSPPTGEETQYF
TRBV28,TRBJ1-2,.,CASRWTAANYGYTF
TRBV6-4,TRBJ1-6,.,CASSERSYNSPLHF
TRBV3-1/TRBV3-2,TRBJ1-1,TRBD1,CASSERQRTGGNTEAFF
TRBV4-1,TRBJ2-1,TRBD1,CASTQTGGNEQFF
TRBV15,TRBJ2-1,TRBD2,CATRRLAGGSYNEQFF
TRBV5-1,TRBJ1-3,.,CASSLGGGNTIYF
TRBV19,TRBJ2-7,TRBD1,CASSNPTGGSSYEQYF
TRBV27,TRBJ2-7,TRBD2,CASSRGSFGYEQYF
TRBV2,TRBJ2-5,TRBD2,CASSSGTSGGDVRETQYF
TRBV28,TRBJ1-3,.,CASSLVISGNTIYF
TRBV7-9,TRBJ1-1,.,CASSFRDTEAFF
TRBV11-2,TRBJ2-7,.,CASSFGTGSYEQYF
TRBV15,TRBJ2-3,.,CATSRGGHGSITDTQYF
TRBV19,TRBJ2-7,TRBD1,CASSMVPGTGVHEQYF
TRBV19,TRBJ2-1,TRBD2,CASSIPERENNEQFF
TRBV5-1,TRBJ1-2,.,CASSLGRSNYGYTF
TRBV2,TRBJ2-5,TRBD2,CASSDTASGRGSKTQYF
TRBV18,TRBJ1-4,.,CASSLSAGAFTTNEKLFF
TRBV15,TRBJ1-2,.,CATAFKGVNYGYTF
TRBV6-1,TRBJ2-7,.,CASSEVRVSYEQYF
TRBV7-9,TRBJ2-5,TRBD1,CASSSGQGAAETQYF
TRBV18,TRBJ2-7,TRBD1,CASSRQGAQEQYF
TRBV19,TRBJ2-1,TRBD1,CASRAAGQGNNEQFF
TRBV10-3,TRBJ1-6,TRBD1,CAIRAPGQGGSTLHF
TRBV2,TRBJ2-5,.,CASGSGSSGETQYF